Listed here are 17 T cell receptor beta chains from one sample, sequenced in a study of control samples from healthy donors and cancer patients. Generated by immunoSEQ multiplex PCR, the TCRdb table keeps only in-frame clones and is missing some. The sample includes some 80,000 clones, under 90% seen only once; the top ten take 4.5% to 7%. Material: blood. These receptors were collected from a man aged 45 to 65 in good health.

Regarding this clone: Other DNA sequences from this sample encode an identical CDR3 as well. This chain connects TRBV7-6 to TRBJ1-1; maybe TRBD1 (5 bases). V was pared by 0 bases and J by 5 bases, with 7 bases between. Germline V gene data show CDR1 as SGHVS and CDR2 as FNYEAQ. This CDR3 has 13 residues. The CDR3 sequence: CASSLAGVTEAFF. The DNA of the CDR3 is TGTGCCAGCAGCTTAGCGGGGGTAACTGAAGCTTTCTTT.

The chain joins TRBV14 to TRBJ2-4; 10 bases are a match to TRBD2. This CDR3 region has 18 residues. J lost 0 bases, V lost 4 bases, and 9 bases had no gene match. Germline values: CDR1 SGHDN, CDR2 FVKESK. The CDR3, as DNA: TGTGCCAGCAGCCTCTCAAGCGGGGGGGCCTTAGCCAAAAACATTCAGTACTTC. The encoded protein is CASSLSSGGALAKNIQYF.

This clone was detected only once. The chain carries TRBV27 and TRBJ1-1; D may be TRBD1 (6 bases). The V and J ends lost 6 bases and 6 bases respectively, with 23 bases between them. Per germline, CDR1 MNHEY and CDR2 SMNVEV (reference sequence). CDR3 size: 16 residues. The CDR3 nucleotides read TGTGCCAGCAGGGATCTCCGGACAGCCTTGATCGCTGAAGCTTTCTTT. It yields the protein CASRDLRTALIAEAFF.

The rearrangement uses TRBV18 and TRBJ1-5; TRBD1 matches at 8 bases. CDR1 is KGHSH, CDR2 LQKENI, per germline. With 6 bases clipped from V and 5 bases from J, the junction kept 9 bases outside the gene matches. The CDR3 loop spans 15 amino acids. CDR3 in amino acids: CASSAGQGPYQPQHF. The CDR3 nucleotides are TGTGCCAGCTCTGCTGGACAGGGCCCATATCAGCCCCAGCATTTT.

V is TRBV11-2 and J is TRBJ2-7; D not certain. The V end lost 0 bases, the J end lost 0 bases, and 9 bases lay between the germline ends. Germline V gene sequence: CDR1 SGHAT, CDR2 FQNNGV. The CDR3 covers 15 residues. CDR3 nucleotides: TGTGCCAGCAGCTTAGAGGGTTTTGGCTCCTACGAGCAGTACTTC. Translating gives CASSLEGFGSYEQYF.

The chain joins TRBV25-1 to TRBJ2-7; D call uncertain. This CDR3 contains 11 residues. V was pared by 6 bases and J by 3 bases, with 6 bases between. Germline CDR1 reads MGHDK; CDR2 reads SYGVNS. CDR3 nucleotide sequence: TGTGCCAGCAGGGAGAGCTACGAGCAGTACTTC. It is translated as CASRESYEQYF.

This chain joins TRBV5-4 and TRBJ1-1, with 7 bases fitting TRBD1. V trimming: 0 bases; J trimming: 3 bases; junction bases outside the gene matches: 2. Germline V lookup: CDR1 SGHNT, CDR2 YYREEE (reference sequence). This CDR3 spans 14 amino acids. In DNA form, the CDR3 reads TGTGCCAGCAGCTTGGACAGGGGCGACACTGAAGCTTTCTTT. Its protein is CASSLDRGDTEAFF.

The chain employs TRBV19 and TRBJ2-5, with D possibly being TRBD2 (6 bases). CDR1 and CDR2 (germline): LNHDA, SQIVND (reference sequence). The CDR3 totals 15 residues. V was cut by 4 bases and J by 4 bases, with 16 bases left in between. The CDR3 loop reads CASSRGTAGRETQYF. The CDR3, as DNA: TGTGCCAGTAGTAGAGGGACGGCGGGAAGAGAGACCCAGTACTTC.

The chain couples TRBV5-1 to TRBJ1-5; D uncertain. This CDR3 spans 17 amino acids. Germline assignment: CDR1 SGHRS and CDR2 YFSETQ. The V end was cut by 4 bases, the J end by 0 bases, with 17 bases between. CDR3 bases: TGCGCCAGCAGCCCTGCCGATGTCGTATATAGCAATCAGCCCCAGCATTTT. Its protein product is CASSPADVVYSNQPQHF.

The genes are TRBV5-1 and TRBJ2-3; D unresolved. The germline gives CDR1 SGHRS, CDR2 YFSETQ. V was trimmed by 0 bases and J by 6 bases, leaving 5 bases between them. This CDR3 is built from 12 residues. CDR3 sequence (DNA): TGCGCCAGCAGCTTGGCGCCGGATACGCAGTATTTT. It encodes CASSLAPDTQYF.

The chain combines TRBV5-5 with TRBJ2-6; 7 bases agree with TRBD2. The CDR3 loop spans 15 amino acids. The germline V gene encodes CDR1 SGHKS and CDR2 YYEKEE (reference sequence). Trimming cost V 4 bases and J 4 bases; bases outside gene matches: 5. CDR3 region: CASSPSTSGANVLTF. CDR3 DNA sequence: TGTGCCAGCAGCCCCTCGACTAGCGGGGCCAACGTCCTGACTTTC.

This chain uses TRBV6-6 with TRBJ2-7; no reliable D call. The CDR3 is made up of 14 amino acids. Deletions cut 6 bases from V and 0 bases from J, with 12 bases between. CDR1 and CDR2 (germline): MNHNY, SVGAGI (reference sequence). The CDR3 DNA is TGTGCCAGCAGATCCCCTACCAGCTCCTACGAGCAGTACTTC. Amino acid sequence: CASRSPTSSYEQYF.

This rearrangement joins TRBV27 to TRBJ2-7; weak D call: TRBD1 (6 bases). Germline V lookup: CDR1 MNHEY, CDR2 SMNVEV (reference sequence). The CDR3 has 15 residues. V was shortened by 4 bases and J by 0 bases, with 13 bases between the two germline ends. The CDR3 region has the DNA TGTGCCAGCAGTTCCCACGACAGGATCTCCTACGAGCAGTACTTC. The encoded protein is CASSSHDRISYEQYF.

This chain links TRBV23-1 with TRBJ1-2; D ambiguous. TRBV23-1 is an ORF, and what it does is uncertain. V lost 1 base and J 13 bases, leaving 13 bases between the germline ends. The CDR3 spans 12 residues. CDR3 region: CASSQYPAKITF. CDR3 nucleotide sequence: TGCGCCAGCAGTCAATACCCTGCCAAGATCACCTTC.

The rearrangement links TRBV4-1 to TRBJ1-2, with 7 bases identical to TRBD1. The V gene end was trimmed by 4 bases and the J gene end by 2 bases; junction bases not matched to a gene: 10. Germline V gene lookup returns CDR1 MGHRA and CDR2 YSYEKL. This CDR3 is built from 16 residues. CDR3 sequence (DNA): TGCGCCAGCAGCCTAAGCCAGGGGGTTTCAAACTATGGCTACACCTTC. Translating it yields CASSLSQGVSNYGYTF.

The rearrangement joins TRBV10-3 to TRBJ1-2; TRBD1 aligns across 9 bases. CDR1 and CDR2 from the germline V gene are ENHRY and SYGVKD. J gave up 4 bases and V 3 bases, and 6 bases lay outside the gene matches. The CDR3 contains 15 residues. The CDR3 DNA follows: TGTGCCATCAGTGACCGGGACAGGGAGGGCTATGGCTACACCTTC. Its protein product is CAISDRDREGYGYTF.

The chain employs TRBV18 and TRBJ2-6; D call uncertain. The V and J ends lost 3 bases and 1 base respectively, with 4 bases between them. This CDR3 is built from 14 residues. Per the germline V gene, CDR1 is KGHSH and CDR2 is LQKENI. The CDR3 region has the DNA TGTGCCAGCTCACCTGCGTCTGGGGCCAACGTCCTGACTTTC. This gives the protein CASSPASGANVLTF.